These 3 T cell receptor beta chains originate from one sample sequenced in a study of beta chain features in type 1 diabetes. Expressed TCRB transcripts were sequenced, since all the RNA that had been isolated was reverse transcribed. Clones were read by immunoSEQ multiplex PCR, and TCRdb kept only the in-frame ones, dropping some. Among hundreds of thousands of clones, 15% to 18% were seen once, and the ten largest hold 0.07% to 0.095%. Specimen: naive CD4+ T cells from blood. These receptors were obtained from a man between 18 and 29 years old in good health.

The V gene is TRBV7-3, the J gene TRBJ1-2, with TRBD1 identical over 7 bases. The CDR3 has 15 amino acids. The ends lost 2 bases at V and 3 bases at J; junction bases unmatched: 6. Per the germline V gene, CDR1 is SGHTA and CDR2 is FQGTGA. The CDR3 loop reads CASSLARQGHYGYTF. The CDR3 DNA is TGTGCCAGCAGCTTAGCCCGACAGGGTCACTATGGCTACACCTTC.

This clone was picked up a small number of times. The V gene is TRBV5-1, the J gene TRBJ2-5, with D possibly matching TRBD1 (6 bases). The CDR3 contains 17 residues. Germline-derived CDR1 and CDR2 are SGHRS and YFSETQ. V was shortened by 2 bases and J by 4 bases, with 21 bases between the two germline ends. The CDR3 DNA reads TGCGCCAGCAGCTTTAACTACAGGGAGAACGCAAGAGAGACCCAGTACTTC. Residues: CASSFNYRENARETQYF.

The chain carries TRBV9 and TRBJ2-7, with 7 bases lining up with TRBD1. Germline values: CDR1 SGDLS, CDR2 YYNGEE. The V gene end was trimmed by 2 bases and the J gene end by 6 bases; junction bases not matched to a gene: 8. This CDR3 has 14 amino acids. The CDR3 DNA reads TGTGCCAGCAGCGTTAGCCCGACAGGGACCGAGCAGTACTTC. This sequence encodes CASSVSPTGTEQYF.